The 3 T cell receptor beta chains in this list originate from one sample, sequenced in a study of post-analysis software for immune sequencing data. General study findings and limits: When patients were compared with controls, five TRBV segments were more frequent, TRBV5-6, TRBV5-1 and TRBV20-1 among them.

Every TCR beta cDNA library bore unique molecular identifiers. TCRdb reprocessed the PCR reads with MiXCR, giving one entry per CDR3 protein. Of 750,000 to 950,000 distinct CDR3 sequences detected, approximately 57% appear once; the ten largest clones hold approximately 4.5%. For these receptors, no antigen is known. Specimen: blood. All receptors derive from a girl between 10 and 17 years old with multiple sclerosis.

The chain employs TRBV7-9 and TRBJ2-6; no clear D gene. In germline, CDR1 is SEHNR, CDR2 FQNEAQ (reference sequence). Trimming shortened V by 2 bases and J by 2 bases, and 7 bases separated the two germline ends. CDR3 length: 15 residues. The CDR3 DNA sequence: TGTGCCAGCAGCTTATATAGGGCTGGGGCCAACGTCCTGACTTTC. Its translation is CASSLYRAGANVLTF.

The genes are TRBV2 and TRBJ2-1; tentatively, D is TRBD1 or TRBD2 (6 bases each). Germline CDR1 SNHLY, CDR2 FYNNEI. V lost 1 base and J lost 0, with 10 bases in between. The CDR3 is 16 residues long. The DNA of the CDR3 is TGTGCCAGCAGTGAAGGGGGGGCGAACTCCTACAATGAGCAGTTCTTC. Translated, it gives CASSEGGANSYNEQFF.

This clonotype was picked up a small number of times. The chain is built from TRBV3-1 and TRBJ2-3; D ambiguous. The length of the CDR3 is 12 residues. Germline V lookup: CDR1 LGHDT, CDR2 YNNKEL (reference sequence). The V and J ends lost 8 bases and 14 bases respectively, with 20 bases between them. CDR3 bases: TGTGCCAGCGCCGGACCCAGCCCAATGGTGTATTTT. This translates into CASAGPSPMVYF.